The rows below give T cell receptor beta chains drawn from one sample of a study of naive and memory T cell subsets. TCRdb re-analysed the UMI-ligation and nested PCR reads in MiXCR, keeping a single row per CDR3 protein. The table records tens of thousands of distinct CDR3 sequences, 9% of them present only once. The sequencing sample was made of naive CD8+ T cells from blood. These receptors all stem from a human donor in good health. The CDR3 runs from the conserved cysteine through the conserved F or W. D genes are given only for firm matches. Not all rows give a size; the values are once, few, many and, for expanded clones, a class.

d_gene: .
abundance: .
j_gene: TRBJ2-7
v_gene: TRBV5-5
CDR3nt: TGTGCCAGCAGCTTGCATCTAGTTGGCGAGCAGTACTTC
CDR3aa: CASSLHLVGEQYF

d_gene: .
abundance: few
j_gene: TRBJ1-1
v_gene: TRBV27
CDR3nt: TGTGCCAGCAGTTTATCAACGGTGAACACTGAAGCTTTCTTT
CDR3aa: CASSLSTVNTEAFF

d_gene: .
abundance: once
j_gene: TRBJ2-3
v_gene: TRBV4-1
CDR3nt: TGCGCCAACAGCCAAGGTCCCTTAGGAGCAGATACGCAGTATTTT
CDR3aa: CANSQGPLGADTQYF

d_gene: .
abundance: .
j_gene: TRBJ1-5
v_gene: TRBV20-1
CDR3nt: TGCAGTGCTAGAGAAAGGCGTTCGGGGGGCAATCAGCCCCAGCATTTT
CDR3aa: CSARERRSGGNQPQHF

d_gene: TRBD1
abundance: many
j_gene: TRBJ2-3
v_gene: TRBV27
CDR3nt: TGTGCCAGCAGTCCGACAGGGGGCAAGAAAGATACGCAGTATTTT
CDR3aa: CASSPTGGKKDTQYF

d_gene: .
abundance: many
j_gene: TRBJ1-3
v_gene: TRBV20-1
CDR3nt: TGCAGTGCTAGAGATTGGGAGGTCTCTGGAAACACCATATATTTT
CDR3aa: CSARDWEVSGNTIYF

d_gene: .
abundance: many
j_gene: TRBJ2-7
v_gene: TRBV12-3/TRBV12-4
CDR3nt: TGTGCCAGCAGGGGGAGTGGCGAGCAGTACTTC
CDR3aa: CASRGSGEQYF

d_gene: TRBD1
abundance: many
j_gene: TRBJ1-1
v_gene: TRBV6-4
CDR3nt: TGTGCCAGCAGTCTTACAGGGGCCCCTTTGAACACTGAAGCTTTCTTT
CDR3aa: CASSLTGAPLNTEAFF

d_gene: .
abundance: .
j_gene: TRBJ1-1
v_gene: TRBV2
CDR3nt: TGTGCCAGCAGTGAAGAGACAGGAGGGAACACTGAAGCTTTCTTT
CDR3aa: CASSEETGGNTEAFF

d_gene: .
abundance: .
j_gene: TRBJ2-7
v_gene: TRBV20-1
CDR3nt: TGCAGTGCCCTGCCCGTATCCGGGTTCGAGCAGTACTTC
CDR3aa: CSALPVSGFEQYF

d_gene: .
abundance: many
j_gene: TRBJ2-2
v_gene: TRBV7-2
CDR3nt: TGTGCCAGCAGCTTAGTGGAGGACAAATTAACCGGGGAGCTGTTTTTT
CDR3aa: CASSLVEDKLTGELFF

d_gene: TRBD2
abundance: .
j_gene: TRBJ2-5
v_gene: TRBV13
CDR3nt: TGTGCCAGCAGCTTATACCCCGCAGCGGGAGACGAAGAGACCCAGTACTTC
CDR3aa: CASSLYPAAGDEETQYF

d_gene: .
abundance: few
j_gene: TRBJ2-4
v_gene: TRBV27
CDR3nt: TGTGCCTCCGCCCCCCCCAGGGGGGTGGACAAAAACATTCAGTACTTC
CDR3aa: CASAPPRGVDKNIQYF

d_gene: TRBD2
abundance: few
j_gene: TRBJ2-1
v_gene: TRBV12-3/TRBV12-4
CDR3nt: TGTGCCAGCAGCGGGACTAGCCGGGTAGATGAGCAGTTCTTC
CDR3aa: CASSGTSRVDEQFF

d_gene: TRBD1
abundance: .
j_gene: TRBJ2-7
v_gene: TRBV4-3
CDR3nt: TGCGCCAGCAGTTACAACAGGGGGGCCTACGAGCAGTACTTC
CDR3aa: CASSYNRGAYEQYF

d_gene: .
abundance: .
j_gene: TRBJ1-1
v_gene: TRBV7-9
CDR3nt: TGTGCCAGCAGTACCGGACAGTACAACACTGAAGCTTTCTTT
CDR3aa: CASSTGQYNTEAFF

d_gene: .
abundance: many
j_gene: TRBJ1-2
v_gene: TRBV20-1
CDR3nt: TGCAGTGACGGACAGATTAACTATGGCTACACCTTC
CDR3aa: CSDGQINYGYTF

d_gene: TRBD1
abundance: many
j_gene: TRBJ2-5
v_gene: TRBV27
CDR3nt: TGTGCCAGCAGTTTAGGGGACAGGGGGTCAGAAGAGACCCAGTACTTC
CDR3aa: CASSLGDRGSEETQYF

d_gene: TRBD2
abundance: many
j_gene: TRBJ2-3
v_gene: TRBV25-1
CDR3nt: TGTGCCAGCGGCCGGGGGGTTGCAGATACGCAGTATTTT
CDR3aa: CASGRGVADTQYF

d_gene: .
abundance: many
j_gene: TRBJ2-7
v_gene: TRBV7-9
CDR3nt: TGTGCCAGCAGCTTAGGCCAGGGCGGGGAGCAGTACTTC
CDR3aa: CASSLGQGGEQYF

d_gene: TRBD2
abundance: many
j_gene: TRBJ2-2
v_gene: TRBV29-1
CDR3nt: TGCAGCGGGACTAGCGGCAACACCGGGGAGCTGTTTTTT
CDR3aa: CSGTSGNTGELFF

d_gene: .
abundance: .
j_gene: TRBJ2-7
v_gene: TRBV2
CDR3nt: TGTGCCACCTACACGTATACAGGGTCCTACGAGCAGTACTTC
CDR3aa: CATYTYTGSYEQYF

d_gene: TRBD2
abundance: .
j_gene: TRBJ2-7
v_gene: TRBV7-9
CDR3nt: TGTGCCAGCAGCTTAGGGCTAGCGGGGGGCGAGCAGTACTTC
CDR3aa: CASSLGLAGGEQYF

d_gene: TRBD2
abundance: few
j_gene: TRBJ2-1
v_gene: TRBV14
CDR3nt: TGTGCCAGCAGCCAAGTTGGTAGCGGGATTCAACGCGGGCAGTTCTTC
CDR3aa: CASSQVGSGIQRGQFF

d_gene: .
abundance: few
j_gene: TRBJ2-7
v_gene: TRBV7-9
CDR3nt: TGTGCCAGCAGCGATAGCTGGTACGAGCAGTACTTC
CDR3aa: CASSDSWYEQYF

d_gene: TRBD2
abundance: .
j_gene: TRBJ2-5
v_gene: TRBV6-5
CDR3nt: TGTGCCAGCAGTTTGGCGACTAGCGGGGCTAAAGAGACCCAGTACTTC
CDR3aa: CASSLATSGAKETQYF

d_gene: TRBD1
abundance: many
j_gene: TRBJ2-5
v_gene: TRBV9
CDR3nt: TGTGCCAGCAGCGTAGTTGACAGGGGACATCAAGAGACCCAGTACTTC
CDR3aa: CASSVVDRGHQETQYF

d_gene: TRBD2
abundance: many
j_gene: TRBJ2-3
v_gene: TRBV7-6
CDR3nt: TGTGCCAGCAGCTTTGTTAGCGGGAGAAGTACAGATACGCAGTATTTT
CDR3aa: CASSFVSGRSTDTQYF

d_gene: .
abundance: many
j_gene: TRBJ2-3
v_gene: TRBV19
CDR3nt: TGTGCCAGTAGTATCGGTTGGGGCAGAGAGCCAGATACGCAGTATTTT
CDR3aa: CASSIGWGREPDTQYF

d_gene: .
abundance: few
j_gene: TRBJ1-2
v_gene: TRBV5-1
CDR3nt: TGCGCCAGCAGCTTCATAGGTGGCTACACCTTC
CDR3aa: CASSFIGGYTF

d_gene: TRBD1
abundance: .
j_gene: TRBJ2-7
v_gene: TRBV2
CDR3nt: TGTGCCAGCAGTGAAAGGTGGATGTTAGGAGTCGGGACAGAGCCCTACGAGCAGTACTTC
CDR3aa: CASSERWMLGVGTEPYEQYF

d_gene: .
abundance: .
j_gene: TRBJ2-5
v_gene: TRBV25-1
CDR3nt: TGTGCCAGCAGTATTAGACAGCCCGCCGGGGAGACCCAGTACTTC
CDR3aa: CASSIRQPAGETQYF

d_gene: .
abundance: few
j_gene: TRBJ2-3
v_gene: TRBV27
CDR3nt: TGTGCCAGCAGTTTAGGACCCGTCATCGATACGCAGTATTTT
CDR3aa: CASSLGPVIDTQYF

d_gene: .
abundance: many
j_gene: TRBJ2-7
v_gene: TRBV11-2
CDR3nt: TGTGCCAGCAGCTTAGAGTCCAGATCCTACGAGCAGTACTTC
CDR3aa: CASSLESRSYEQYF

d_gene: .
abundance: few
j_gene: TRBJ2-5
v_gene: TRBV27
CDR3nt: TGTGCCAGCAGTTTATCGCTCCTTGGGGCATTTTCCCAAGAGACCCAGTACTTC
CDR3aa: CASSLSLLGAFSQETQYF

d_gene: TRBD1
abundance: few
j_gene: TRBJ1-1
v_gene: TRBV4-2
CDR3nt: TGTGCCAGCAGCCCAACCGGGACAGGGAGAATGAACACTGAAGCTTTCTTT
CDR3aa: CASSPTGTGRMNTEAFF

d_gene: .
abundance: .
j_gene: TRBJ2-5
v_gene: TRBV12-3/TRBV12-4
CDR3nt: TGTGCCAGCAGTTTACTAGGGGCCCAAGAGACCCAGTACTTC
CDR3aa: CASSLLGAQETQYF

d_gene: TRBD1
abundance: .
j_gene: TRBJ1-2
v_gene: TRBV13
CDR3nt: TGTGCCAGCAGCCAAGGGACAGCTACTAACTATGGCTACACCTTC
CDR3aa: CASSQGTATNYGYTF

d_gene: TRBD2
abundance: few
j_gene: TRBJ2-3
v_gene: TRBV20-1
CDR3nt: TGCAGTGCTAGAGATCCAGCGGGAGGGATCACAGATACGCAGTATTTT
CDR3aa: CSARDPAGGITDTQYF

d_gene: .
abundance: few
j_gene: TRBJ2-1
v_gene: TRBV19
CDR3nt: TGTGCCAGTAGTATAGGACAGGTCAACAAGGACAATGAGCAGTTCTTC
CDR3aa: CASSIGQVNKDNEQFF

d_gene: .
abundance: many
j_gene: TRBJ2-5
v_gene: TRBV29-1
CDR3nt: TGCAGCGTTGAGGAGGGGACGGTGCAAGAGACCCAGTACTTC
CDR3aa: CSVEEGTVQETQYF

d_gene: TRBD2
abundance: .
j_gene: TRBJ2-1
v_gene: TRBV6-2/TRBV6-3
CDR3nt: TGTGCCAGCAGTTACGTGGTGACGGGAGGTCTTTGGAATGAGCAGTTCTTC
CDR3aa: CASSYVVTGGLWNEQFF

d_gene: TRBD2
abundance: .
j_gene: TRBJ2-2
v_gene: TRBV4-1
CDR3nt: TGCGCCAGCAGCACACCGCGGGAGACCTACACCGGGGAGCTGTTTTTT
CDR3aa: CASSTPRETYTGELFF

d_gene: TRBD2
abundance: .
j_gene: TRBJ2-2
v_gene: TRBV12-3/TRBV12-4
CDR3nt: TGTGCCACCCTAAGCGGGGTGAACACCGGGGAGCTGTTTTTT
CDR3aa: CATLSGVNTGELFF

d_gene: .
abundance: few
j_gene: TRBJ2-1
v_gene: TRBV19
CDR3nt: TGTGCCAGTAGTACCCAACCAGCGCCCCATGGTGAGCAGTTCTTC
CDR3aa: CASSTQPAPHGEQFF

d_gene: .
abundance: many
j_gene: TRBJ2-1
v_gene: TRBV27
CDR3nt: TGTGCCAGCAGTTTTGCATCGGGAGTCGCCTACAATGAGCAGTTCTTC
CDR3aa: CASSFASGVAYNEQFF

d_gene: .
abundance: .
j_gene: TRBJ2-3
v_gene: TRBV4-1
CDR3nt: TGCGCCAGCAGCCAAGGTCCCTTAGGAGCAGATACGCAGTATTTT
CDR3aa: CASSQGPLGADTQYF

d_gene: .
abundance: many
j_gene: TRBJ1-5
v_gene: TRBV29-1
CDR3nt: TGCAGCGTATCGACGGTTGATAGCAATCAGCCCCAGCATTTT
CDR3aa: CSVSTVDSNQPQHF

d_gene: .
abundance: many
j_gene: TRBJ2-1
v_gene: TRBV28
CDR3nt: TGTGCCAGCGGAGAGTCGCTTAATGAGCAGTTCTTC
CDR3aa: CASGESLNEQFF

d_gene: .
abundance: .
j_gene: TRBJ2-7
v_gene: TRBV10-1
CDR3nt: TGCGCCAGCAGTGAATCCAAGATCTACGAGCAGTACTTC
CDR3aa: CASSESKIYEQYF

d_gene: TRBD1
abundance: few
j_gene: TRBJ1-1
v_gene: TRBV18
CDR3nt: TGTGCCAGCTCACCAGAGTGGCGGGACAGGGATGGCGCTTTCTTT
CDR3aa: CASSPEWRDRDGAFF

d_gene: .
abundance: .
j_gene: TRBJ1-1
v_gene: TRBV6-5
CDR3nt: TGTGCCAGCAGTTACGGGCAGCAAGAAGCTTTCTTT
CDR3aa: CASSYGQQEAFF